This note documents a single T cell receptor (beta chain) sequence. Together with a sample-barcoded 5' primer, a J-beta primer mix was included in a second PCR lasting roughly 6 to 12 cycles. A template-switch adaptor that had 12 random nucleotides put a tag on each cDNA molecule. TCRdb reanalysed the 5' RACE reads using MiXCR and keeps one entry per CDR3 protein. The data contain 1.4 million to 1.5 million distinct CDR3 sequences, 40% to 50% of them singletons. This specimen comes from a study of blood T cells in healthy people across ages. The CDR3 loop spans 14 amino acids. Germline-derived CDR1 and CDR2 are KGHSH and LQKENI. In each sample, at least 6 million PBMCs were isolated.

The J gene is TRBJ2-1, the V gene TRBV18; weak D call: TRBD2 (5 bases). The J call is doubtful: the DNA matches TRBJ2-7 better. Material for sequencing was blood. The receptor was derived from a woman aged 18-35 years in good health. CDR3 bases: TGTGCCAGCTCACCTCCGGGAAAGTACAATGAGCAGTACTTC. Amino acid sequence: CASSPPGKYNEQYF.